The clone carrying this T cell receptor beta chain was recorded only once. This sample is part of a study of T cells in tuberculosis. Notes on the study in general: Some low-affinity tetramer-binding T cells may be absent from this sample.

CDR3 size: 13 residues. Trimming removed 5 bases at V and 5 bases at J, with 12 bases between. CDR1 MNHNS and CDR2 SASEGT come from the germline V gene. Chain pairing is unknown; alpha and beta were sequenced separately. Only in-frame clones appear in the TCRdb table, and some are missing; sequencing was by immunoSEQ multiplex PCR. The sample has 50,000 or so clones, 88% seen once. Sorting used thawed, overnight-rested PBMC stained with anti-CD3, a viability dye and GMM-loaded CD1B tetramer. The lipid loaded on the CD1B tetramers was C32 glucose monomycolate from Rhodococcus equi. CD14-expressing monocytes were removed from PBMC before cryopreservation and sorting. Each donor contributed approximately 93,000 sorted tetramer-negative cells.

The V gene is TRBV6-1, the J gene TRBJ1-2; D not resolved. Material: CD1b-GMM tetramer-negative cells sorted from PBMCs. The sequence came from an adult woman with latent tuberculosis. CDR3 coding DNA: TGTGCCAGCAGTACCTCCCCCCGGTATGGCTACACCTTC. Translation: CASSTSPRYGYTF.